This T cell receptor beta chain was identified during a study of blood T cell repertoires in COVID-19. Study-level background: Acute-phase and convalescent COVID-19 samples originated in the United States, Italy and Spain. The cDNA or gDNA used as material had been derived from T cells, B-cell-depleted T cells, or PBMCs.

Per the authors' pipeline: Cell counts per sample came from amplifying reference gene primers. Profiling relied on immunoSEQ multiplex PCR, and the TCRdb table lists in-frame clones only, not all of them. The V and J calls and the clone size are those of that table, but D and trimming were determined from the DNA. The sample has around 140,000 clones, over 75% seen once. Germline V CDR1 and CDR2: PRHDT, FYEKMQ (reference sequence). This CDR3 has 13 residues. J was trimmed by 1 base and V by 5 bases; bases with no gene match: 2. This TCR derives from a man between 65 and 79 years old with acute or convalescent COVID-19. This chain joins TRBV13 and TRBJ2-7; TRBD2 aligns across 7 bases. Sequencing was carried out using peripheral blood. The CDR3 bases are TGTGCCAGCAGCCGGCGGGGGTCCTACGAGCAGTACTTC. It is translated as CASSRRGSYEQYF.